This T cell receptor beta chain was sequenced in a study of blood T cell repertoires in COVID-19. The protocol was immunoSEQ multiplex PCR, while the TCRdb copy is restricted to in-frame clones and leaves out a portion. The sample lists under 250,000 clones; around nine tenths were seen once. This CDR3 has 14 amino acids. Per germline, CDR1 LNHNV and CDR2 YYDKDF (reference sequence). Unmatched junction bases numbered 2, after V lost 6 bases and J lost 1 base. Concerning this clone: Other DNA variants within this sample encode the same CDR3.

This TCR was recovered from a man in his sixties with COVID-19, enrolled during active disease. Sample: peripheral blood. This chain uses TRBV15 with TRBJ2-3; 9 positions agree with TRBD1. The CDR3 here is CATSRDRGTDTQYF. CDR3 nucleotide sequence: TGTGCCACCAGTCGGGACAGGGGCACAGATACGCAGTATTTT. Full variable domain (missing parts from reference TRBV15 and TRBJ2-3): DAMVIQNPRYQVTQFGKPVTLSCSQTLNHNVMYWYQQKSSQAPKLLFHYYDKDFNNEADTPDNFQSRRPNTSFCFLDIRSPGLGDTAMYLCATSRDRGTDTQYFGPGTRLTVL.